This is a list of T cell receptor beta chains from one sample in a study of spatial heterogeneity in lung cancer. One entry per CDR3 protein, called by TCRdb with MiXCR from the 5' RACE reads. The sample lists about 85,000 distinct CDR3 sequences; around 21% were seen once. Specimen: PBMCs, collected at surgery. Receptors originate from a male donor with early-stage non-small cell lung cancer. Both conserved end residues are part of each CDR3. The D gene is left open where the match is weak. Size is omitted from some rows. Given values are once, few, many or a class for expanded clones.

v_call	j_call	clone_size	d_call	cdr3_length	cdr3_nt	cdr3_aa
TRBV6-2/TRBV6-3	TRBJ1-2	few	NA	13	TGTGCCAGCAGTTACCCCGTTCGGTCCGGCTACACCTTC	CASSYPVRSGYTF
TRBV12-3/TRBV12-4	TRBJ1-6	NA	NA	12	TGTGCCAGCAGCGGACTGGGGGCCACCCTCCACTTT	CASSGLGATLHF
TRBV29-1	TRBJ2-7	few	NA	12	TGCAGCGTTGTTGGGGGGATGTACGAGCAGTACTTC	CSVVGGMYEQYF
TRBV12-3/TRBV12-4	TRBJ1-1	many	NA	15	TGTGCCAGCAGCCCGAGTGGGTCTACAGGGACTGAAGCTTTCTTT	CASSPSGSTGTEAFF
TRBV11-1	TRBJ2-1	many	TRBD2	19	TGTGCCAGCAGCTTACCGACTAGCGGGGGAACTAGCTCCTACAATGAGCAGTTCTTC	CASSLPTSGGTSSYNEQFF
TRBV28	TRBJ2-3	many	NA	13	TGTGCCAGCAGTTTCCCCGGGACAGATACGCAGTATTTT	CASSFPGTDTQYF
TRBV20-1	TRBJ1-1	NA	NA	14	TGCAGTGCTAGATCCGGGACATCGTTCTCTGAAGCTTTCTTT	CSARSGTSFSEAFF
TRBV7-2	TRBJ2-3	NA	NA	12	TGTGCCAGCAGCTCCCAGGGAGATACGCAGTATTTT	CASSSQGDTQYF
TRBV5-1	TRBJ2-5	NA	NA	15	TGCGCCAGCAGCTTGATAGAGAGCGGCCAAGAGACCCAGTACTTC	CASSLIESGQETQYF
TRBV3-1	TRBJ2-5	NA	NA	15	TGTGCCAGCAGCCAAGATCGAGACGCCGGAGGGACCCAGTACTTC	CASSQDRDAGGTQYF
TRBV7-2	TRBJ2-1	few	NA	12	TGTGCCAGCAGCTTAGCGCGTGCGGAGCAGTTCTTC	CASSLARAEQFF
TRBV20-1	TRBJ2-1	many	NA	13	TGCAGTGCTGCCGGCCACCTTCATGGTGAGCAGTTCTTC	CSAAGHLHGEQFF
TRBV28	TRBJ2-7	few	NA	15	TGTGCCAGCAGTGGGAGAGGGAACAGGGCCTACGAGCAGTACTTC	CASSGRGNRAYEQYF
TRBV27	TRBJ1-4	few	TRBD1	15	TGTGCCAGCAGCTCATCCGGGACAGGGATTGAAAAACTGTTTTTT	CASSSSGTGIEKLFF
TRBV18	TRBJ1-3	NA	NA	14	TGTGCCAGCTCACTACCGAGTGATGGAAACACCATATATTTT	CASSLPSDGNTIYF
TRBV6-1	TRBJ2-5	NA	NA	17	TGTGCCAGCACTAACATGGCCCGTGGGGGTTTAGGAGAGACCCAGTACTTC	CASTNMARGGLGETQYF
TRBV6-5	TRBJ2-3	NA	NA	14	TGTGCCAGCAGTTACTCCCAATACACAGATACGCAGTATTTT	CASSYSQYTDTQYF
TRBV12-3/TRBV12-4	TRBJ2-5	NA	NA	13	TGTGCCAGCAGTTTTGCGGAGGGGGAGACCCAGTACTTC	CASSFAEGETQYF
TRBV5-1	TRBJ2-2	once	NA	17	TGCGCCAGCAGCTCCGGAGACAGTTCCTTAAACACCGGGGAGCTGTTTTTT	CASSSGDSSLNTGELFF
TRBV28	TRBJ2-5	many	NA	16	TGTGCCAGCAGTCGCGAACCGACAGGCGTCCAAGAGACCCAGTACTTC	CASSREPTGVQETQYF
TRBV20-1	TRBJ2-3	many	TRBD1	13	TGCAGTGCTCTGACAGGGGGTCCAGATACGCAGTATTTT	CSALTGGPDTQYF
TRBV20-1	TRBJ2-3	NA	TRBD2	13	TGCAGTGCTAGTCTAGCGGGAGCAGATACGCGGTATTTT	CSASLAGADTRYF
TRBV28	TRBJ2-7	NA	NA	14	TGTGCCAGCAGTTTAGGGGGGGGCCCCTACGAGCAGTACTTC	CASSLGGGPYEQYF
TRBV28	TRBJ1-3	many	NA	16	TGTGCCAGCAGTTTACCTCAGGACAGCTCTGGAAACACCATATATTTT	CASSLPQDSSGNTIYF
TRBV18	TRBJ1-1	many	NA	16	TGTGCCAGCTCACCACGAGGCAGGGATCCTGGGACTGAAGCTTTCTTT	CASSPRGRDPGTEAFF
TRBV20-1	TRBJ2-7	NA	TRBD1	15	TGCAGTGCTGCTGCCCGGGGACAGATCTCCTACGAGCAGTACTTC	CSAAARGQISYEQYF
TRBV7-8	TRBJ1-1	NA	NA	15	TGTGCCAGCAGCCGGGGGGGAGGATGGAACACTGAAGCTTTCTTT	CASSRGGGWNTEAFF
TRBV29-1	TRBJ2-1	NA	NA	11	TGCAGCGTTTCGAGCAGTGGGGAAGAGTTCTTC	CSVSSSGEEFF
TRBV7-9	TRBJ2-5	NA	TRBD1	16	TGTGCCAGCAGCTCTTCTCCCGGGACAGGGAAAGAGACCCAGTACTTC	CASSSSPGTGKETQYF
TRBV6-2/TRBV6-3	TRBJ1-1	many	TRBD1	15	TGTGCCAGCAGGGAACACCGACAGGGAGGCACTGAAGCTTTCTTT	CASREHRQGGTEAFF
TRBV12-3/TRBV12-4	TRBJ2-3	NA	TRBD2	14	TGTGCCAGCAGTTCGGGGGGACTTGCGGATACGCAGTATTTT	CASSSGGLADTQYF
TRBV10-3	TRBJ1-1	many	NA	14	TGTGCCATCAGGAGACCGGGACAGAACACTGAAGCTTTCTTT	CAIRRPGQNTEAFF
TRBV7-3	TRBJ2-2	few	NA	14	TGTGCCAGCAGCTTGGACAGACACACCGGGGAGCTGTTTTTT	CASSLDRHTGELFF
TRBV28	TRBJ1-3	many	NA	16	TGTGCCAGCAGTCGGGACTTGGGACGCTCTGGAAACACCATATATTTT	CASSRDLGRSGNTIYF
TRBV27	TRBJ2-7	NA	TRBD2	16	TGTGCCAGCAGTCCGGGGACTAGCGTTTACTCCTACGAGCAGTACTTC	CASSPGTSVYSYEQYF